This entry is about one TCR beta chain. The RNA input was about 0.45 to 1 ug, and it was reverse transcribed with random hexamers. TCRdb recomputed calls from the immunoSEQ multiplex PCR reads with MiXCR, one row per CDR3 protein. Seen here are around 110,000 distinct CDR3 sequences, 96% observed once, and the top ten hold roughly 0.14%. The CDR3 covers 10 residues. Trimming left V 5 bases short and J 7 bases short, with 6 bases between. Per germline, CDR1 LGHDT and CDR2 YNNKEL (reference sequence). The data originate from a study of CD8 T cells in Susac syndrome. The TCR sequence derives from a human donor with Susac syndrome. The sample was CD4+ T cells from PBMCs. The rearrangement links TRBV3-1 to TRBJ2-7; unclear D gene. The CDR3 DNA reads TGTGCCAGCAGCTCACGAGAGCAGTACTTC. Protein sequence: CASSSREQYF.